Listed below are T cell receptor beta chains from one sample, sequenced in a study of metastatic and nonmetastatic thyroid tumors. Using MiXCR, TCRdb reanalyzed the PCR reads. Of around 30,000 clones listed, around 25% were seen once; the top ten hold 13% to 15%. Material: blood. These receptor sequences come from a female donor with papillary thyroid cancer or a benign thyroid nodule (not recorded which). Some clones in this sample may be carry-over from other donors' samples. CDR3s include the opening cysteine and the closing phenylalanine or tryptophan. The D gene is left open where the match is weak. Size is omitted from some rows. Given values are once, few, many or a class for expanded clones.

D | size | J | V | CDR3 | DNA
TRBD1 | - | TRBJ2-7 | TRBV28 | CASSSPGQGVREQYF | TGTGCCAGCAGCTCCCCGGGACAGGGGGTACGGGAGCAGTACTTC
TRBD2 | - | TRBJ2-1 | TRBV30 | CAWSPGLAGSYNEQFF | TGTGCCTGGAGTCCGGGACTAGCGGGTTCCTACAATGAGCAGTTCTTC
- | - | TRBJ2-1 | TRBV9 | CASSAGTVEGEQFF | TGTGCCAGCAGCGCTGGGACGGTCGAAGGTGAGCAGTTCTTC
- | few | TRBJ2-5 | TRBV5-4 | CASSPTSGTGTQYF | TGTGCCAGCAGCCCAACGAGCGGGACAGGGACCCAGTACTTC
- | - | TRBJ1-4 | TRBV6-1 | CASSSTVLYEKLFF | TGTGCCAGCAGTAGCACAGTGCTGTACGAAAAACTGTTTTTT
- | many | TRBJ2-3 | TRBV9 | CASSTTDSVTDTQYF | TGTGCCAGCAGCACCACCGATAGCGTCACAGATACGCAGTATTTT
- | - | TRBJ2-2 | TRBV12-3/TRBV12-4 | CASSPQGSRELFF | TGTGCCAGCAGTCCACAGGGTTCCCGGGAGCTGTTTTTT
TRBD1 | many | TRBJ1-5 | TRBV4-3 | CASSLTADRNQPQHF | TGCGCCAGCAGCCTTACAGCGGACAGGAATCAGCCCCAGCATTTT
- | - | TRBJ1-5 | TRBV6-9 | CASSEAVPTGFVSNQPQHF | TGTGCCAGCAGTGAAGCAGTGCCAACAGGGTTTGTTTCCAATCAGCCCCAGCATTTT
- | - | TRBJ2-6 | TRBV27 | CASSQEWRLSGANVLTF | TGTGCCAGCAGCCAAGAATGGCGCCTCTCTGGGGCCAACGTCCTGACTTTC
- | many | TRBJ1-1 | TRBV5-1 | CASSSQGTTEAFF | TGCGCCAGCAGCTCTCAGGGGACCACTGAAGCTTTCTTT
- | - | TRBJ1-2 | TRBV30 | CAWSLWSRPLIYGYTF | TGTGCCTGGAGTTTGTGGTCCCGACCCCTCATTTATGGCTACACCTTC
TRBD2 | - | TRBJ2-1 | TRBV7-2 | CASSLVGTSGANEQFF | TGTGCCAGCAGCTTAGTTGGGACTAGCGGAGCAAATGAGCAGTTCTTC
- | few | TRBJ2-2 | TRBV27 | CASSLLRWGRVSTVELFF | TGTGCCAGCAGTTTATTAAGGTGGGGGAGAGTGAGCACCGTGGAGCTGTTTTTT
- | medium-sized | TRBJ2-7 | TRBV6-4 | CASSDSVGSGSEQYF | TGTGCCAGCAGTGACTCGGTGGGAAGCGGTTCCGAGCAGTACTTC
- | many | TRBJ1-2 | TRBV2 | CASSGVNYGYTF | TGTGCCAGTTCAGGGGTCAACTATGGCTACACCTTC
TRBD2 | many | TRBJ2-1 | TRBV27 | CASSQGHSSGSYNEQFF | TGTGCCAGCAGTCAAGGCCACTCTAGCGGCTCCTACAATGAGCAGTTCTTC
- | - | TRBJ2-7 | TRBV6-1 | CASTQQGSDYEQYF | TGTGCCAGCACACAACAGGGATCGGACTACGAGCAGTACTTC
- | many | TRBJ2-1 | TRBV9 | CASSVALNEQFF | TGTGCCAGCAGCGTAGCTCTAAATGAGCAGTTCTTC
- | - | TRBJ1-6 | TRBV7-3 | CVSTPTGDFNSPLHF | TGTGTCAGCACCCCCACAGGTGATTTTAATTCACCACTCCACTTT
- | - | TRBJ2-1 | TRBV28 | CASSLGDPVRVYEQFF | TGTGCCAGCAGTTTAGGAGATCCTGTCAGGGTCTATGAGCAGTTCTTC
- | medium-sized | TRBJ1-1 | TRBV6-1 | CASKSPELGTEAFF | TGTGCCAGCAAGTCCCCCGAATTGGGCACTGAAGCTTTCTTT
- | few | TRBJ2-1 | TRBV6-5 | CASSYGAGSYNEQFF | TGTGCCAGCAGTTACGGGGCGGGGTCCTACAATGAGCAGTTCTTC
- | many | TRBJ1-2 | TRBV5-1 | CASSLVRGGDGYTF | TGCGCCAGCAGCTTGGTTCGGGGAGGAGATGGCTACACCTTC